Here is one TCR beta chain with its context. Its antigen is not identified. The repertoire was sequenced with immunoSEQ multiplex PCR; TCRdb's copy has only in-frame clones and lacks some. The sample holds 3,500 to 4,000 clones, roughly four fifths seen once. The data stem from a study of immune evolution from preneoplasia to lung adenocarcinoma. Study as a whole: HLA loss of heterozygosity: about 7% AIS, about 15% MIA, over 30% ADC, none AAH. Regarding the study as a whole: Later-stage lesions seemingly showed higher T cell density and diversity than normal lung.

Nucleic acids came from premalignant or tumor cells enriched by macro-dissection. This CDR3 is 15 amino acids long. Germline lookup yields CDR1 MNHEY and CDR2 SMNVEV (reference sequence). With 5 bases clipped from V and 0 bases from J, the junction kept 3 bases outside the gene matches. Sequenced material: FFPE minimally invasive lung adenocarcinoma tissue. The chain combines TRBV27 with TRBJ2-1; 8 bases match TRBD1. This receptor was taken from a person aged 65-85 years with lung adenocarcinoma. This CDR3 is CASSDGQGSYNEQFF. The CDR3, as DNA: TGTGCCAGCAGTGATGGACAGGGCTCCTACAATGAGCAGTTCTTC.